Below, 29 T cell receptor beta chains from the same sample are listed, as sequenced in a study of identical twins. One entry per CDR3 protein, called by TCRdb with MiXCR from the 5' RACE reads. The sample carries about 340,000 distinct CDR3 sequences, around 12% recorded once. The same specimen was also included in a second study, on yellow fever vaccine responses in identical twins.

Material: CD8+ T cells sorted from blood. These receptors came from a woman between 18 and 29 years old in good health.

With regard to this clonotype: A much larger clonotype is one base distant, so this may be a read error. CDR3 sequence reads: CAGGTGGHKQFF. The CDR3 region has the DNA TGTGCCGGCGGGACAGGGGGCCATAAGCAGTTCTTC. The chain joins TRBV4-2 to TRBJ2-1, with 12 bases aligning to TRBD1. The V segment lost 11 bases and the J segment 11 bases; nucleotides outside the gene matches: 7. This CDR3 region has 12 residues. Germline V gene sequence: CDR1 LGHNA, CDR2 YNFKEQ.

The rearrangement links TRBV29-1 to TRBJ2-1; D might be TRBD2 (7 bases). Germline CDR1 reads SQVTM; CDR2 reads ANQGSEA. The germline V and J ends were trimmed by 3 bases and 3 bases, with 18 bases remaining between them. This CDR3 spans 16 amino acids. CDR3 nucleotides: TGCAGCGTTGAGGGAGGGGGGGATACTGACTACAATGAGCAGTTCTTC. Encoded protein: CSVEGGGDTDYNEQFF.

This clonotype was observed a few times. The CDR3 DNA follows: TGTGCCAGCACCACGAGTTATGAGCAGTTCTTC. Protein product: CASTTSYEQFF. This sequence joins TRBV2 and TRBJ2-1, with D hard to call. CDR3 length equals 11 residues. The germline V and J ends were trimmed by 7 bases and 8 bases, with 9 bases remaining between them. Germline assignment: CDR1 SNHLY and CDR2 FYNNEI.

A few counts support this clonotype. This chain connects TRBV25-1 to TRBJ1-4; D possibly corresponds to TRBD1 (6 bases). The CDR3 runs to 12 residues. Looked up from germline, CDR1 is MGHDK and CDR2 is SYGVNS. Trimming stripped 4 bases from V and 8 bases from J, with 8 bases between. This CDR3 reads CASSVGGEKLFF. Written as DNA, the CDR3 is TGTGCCAGCAGTGTGGGGGGCGAAAAACTGTTTTTT.

The CDR3 reads CAFCPSPGGGLIYNEQFF. The CDR3 nucleotides read TGTGCCTTCTGTCCTTCTCCGGGCGGGGGCCTGATTTACAATGAGCAGTTCTTC. This chain connects TRBV3-1 to TRBJ2-1, with a possible D match to TRBD2 (7 bases). CDR1 is LGHDT, CDR2 YNNKEL, per germline (reference sequence). The CDR3 consists of 18 residues. Trimming removed 11 bases at V and 4 bases at J, with 30 bases between.

V gene TRBV24-1 combines with J gene TRBJ2-1; TRBD1 agrees at 7 bases. The V and J ends lost 4 bases and 12 bases, in that order; junction bases with no gene match: 8. Germline V gene lookup returns CDR1 KGHDR and CDR2 SFDVKD. The CDR3 totals 13 residues. The CDR3 nucleotides are TGTGCCACCAGTGAGTACAGGGGTCTGGGGCAGTTCTTC. Its protein is CATSEYRGLGQFF.

This clonotype showed up many times. The gene calls are TRBV12-3 or TRBV12-4 and TRBJ2-2; 12 nucleotides align to TRBD1. The CDR3 has 15 residues. V trimming: 6 bases; J trimming: 9 bases; junction bases outside the gene matches: 8. CDR3 in amino acids: CASSPGTGGHRELFF. In DNA form, the CDR3 reads TGTGCCAGCAGCCCCGGGACAGGGGGCCACCGGGAGCTGTTTTTT.

Comment on this clonotype: One end of the junction varies from germline; a read error may be responsible. The chain is built from TRBV3-1 and TRBJ2-5; TRBD2 matches at 8 bases. CDR1 and CDR2 from the germline V gene are LGHDT and YNNKEL (reference sequence). The CDR3 has 15 residues. The CDR3 nucleotides read TGTGCCAGCACCCAAAAGGGACTAGGGCAAGAGACCCAGTACTTC. Its protein product is CASTQKGLGQETQYF.

The chain carries TRBV11-2 and TRBJ2-3; D not resolved. Germline V gives CDR1 SGHAT, CDR2 FQNNGV. The CDR3 covers 16 residues. Deletions cut 1 base from V and 2 bases from J, with 13 bases between. The CDR3 nucleotides read TGTGCCAGCAGCTTAGTGGTCGTTTTCCTCACAGATACGCAGTATTTT. This sequence encodes CASSLVVVFLTDTQYF.

V is TRBV27 and J is TRBJ2-1; 12 bases fit TRBD2. Germline-derived CDR1 and CDR2 are MNHEY and SMNVEV (reference sequence). V dropped 4 bases and J dropped 7; count of bases not matched to a gene: 8. There are 16 residues in the CDR3. CDR3 coding DNA: TGTGCCAGCAGTTCCCCGACTAGCGGGAGAGGGAATGAGCAGTTCTTC. Translated: CASSSPTSGRGNEQFF.

The chain is built from TRBV3-1 and TRBJ2-7, with 7 bases identical to TRBD1. This CDR3 comprises 14 residues. V gave up 3 bases and J gave up 6 bases; unmatched junction bases: 8. Germline loops: CDR1 LGHDT, CDR2 YNNKEL (reference sequence). CDR3 sequence (DNA): TGTGCCAGCAGCCAGGGACAGCGTTATGGCGAGCAGTACTTC. This sequence encodes CASSQGQRYGEQYF.

This clonotype was found many times. The chain is built from TRBV27 and TRBJ2-1, with no clear D. Germline values: CDR1 MNHEY, CDR2 SMNVEV (reference sequence). V was clipped by 6 bases and J by 3 bases, with 9 bases between them. The CDR3 is made up of 13 amino acids. The CDR3 reads CASSLGYYNEQFF. In nucleotides, the CDR3 is TGTGCCAGCAGCTTAGGTTACTACAATGAGCAGTTCTTC.

This clonotype came up a few times. The chain couples TRBV7-2 to TRBJ2-3; unclear D gene. The V end lost 3 bases, the J end lost 4 bases, and 11 bases lay between the germline ends. The V gene's germline CDR1 is SGHTA and CDR2 FQGNSA. This CDR3 contains 14 residues. The CDR3 coding sequence is TGTGCCAGCAGCTTCTTCGAGCTTCCAGATACGCAGTATTTT. It is translated as CASSFFELPDTQYF.

This clonotype has more than one count but fewer than ten. The chain uses TRBV3-1 and TRBJ2-1; a weak D match, TRBD1 (5 bases). The CDR3 has 16 amino acids. CDR1 is LGHDT and CDR2 is YNNKEL in the germline V gene (reference sequence). V was trimmed by 0 bases and J by 4 bases, leaving 13 bases between them. CDR3 nucleotide sequence: TGTGCCAGCAGCCAAGATCCAGGGCCCGGGTACAATGAGCAGTTCTTC. Translation: CASSQDPGPGYNEQFF.

This clonotype was seen repeatedly, ten times or more. The chain recombines TRBV7-9 with TRBJ1-4; D is ambiguous. V lost 2 bases and J lost 3, with 10 bases in between. Germline V lookup: CDR1 SEHNR, CDR2 FQNEAQ (reference sequence). This CDR3 has 15 residues. CDR3 amino acids: CASSLRRDSNEKLFF. CDR3 in DNA: TGTGCCAGCAGCTTAAGACGTGACTCTAATGAAAAACTGTTTTTT.

The rearrangement uses TRBV20-1 and TRBJ2-1, with D tentatively TRBD1 or TRBD2 (5 bases each). There are 14 residues in the CDR3. CDR1 is DFQATT, CDR2 SNEGSKA, per germline (reference sequence). V lost 0 bases to trimming and J lost 9 bases, with 15 bases between them. CDR3 residues: CSARDWETVTEQFF. The CDR3 DNA is TGCAGTGCTAGAGATTGGGAGACAGTCACTGAGCAGTTCTTC.

The sample holds many counts of this clonotype. CDR3 region: CASSELRGQAGELFF. Here the CDR3 DNA reads TGTGCCAGCAGTGAATTAAGGGGGCAGGCCGGGGAGCTGTTTTTT. The chain employs TRBV6-1 and TRBJ2-2; 7 bases match TRBD1. Germline V gene sequence: CDR1 MNHNS, CDR2 SASEGT. V shed 2 bases, J shed 6 bases, and the junction held 6 bases outside the gene matches. CDR3 length: 15 residues.

This clonotype was picked up a small number of times. The chain recombines TRBV20-1 with TRBJ2-7, with D possibly matching TRBD1 (6 bases). V dropped 3 bases and J dropped 2 bases, with 26 bases sitting between them. The CDR3 sequence is 18 residues long. From germline, CDR1 is DFQATT and CDR2 SNEGSKA (reference sequence). CDR3 region: CSASDPDSDEPLPYEQYF. CDR3 in DNA: TGCAGTGCTAGTGACCCGGACAGCGATGAACCACTTCCCTACGAGCAGTACTTC.

This clonotype has a handful of counts. V is TRBV2 and J is TRBJ2-1, with 9 bases fitting TRBD2. This CDR3 has 14 residues. The J segment lost 5 bases and the V segment lost 7 bases, leaving 6 bases of the junction unmatched. Per germline, CDR1 SNHLY and CDR2 FYNNEI. CDR3 sequence reads: CASMGLAGNNEQFF. The DNA of the CDR3 is TGTGCCAGCATGGGGCTAGCGGGGAACAATGAGCAGTTCTTC.

This clonotype has a count of ten or more. The V and J genes are TRBV7-8 and TRBJ2-1, with D possibly being TRBD1 or TRBD2 (6 bases each). The V gene lost 1 base and the J gene lost 1 base, with 11 bases spanning the gap. This CDR3 has 16 amino acids. The germline V gene has CDR1 SGHVS and CDR2 FQNEAQ. The chain's CDR3 is CASSLGGAASYNEQFF. DNA of the CDR3: TGTGCCAGCAGCTTAGGGGGGGCAGCGTCCTACAATGAGCAGTTCTTC.

A few counts support this clonotype. This rearrangement joins TRBV21-1 to TRBJ2-7; the D segment call TRBD1 is taken from the table without a DNA check. TRBV21-1 is described as a pseudogene. CDR3 length: 15 residues. As DNA, the CDR3 is TGTGCCAGCAGCAAAGCTGAAGGACAGGGGAACGAGCAGTACGTC. Translating it yields CASSKAEGQGNEQYV.

The chain has TRBV28 and TRBJ2-3; D unclear. V shed 6 bases and J shed 5 bases, with 6 bases lying between them. CDR1 and CDR2 from the germline V gene are MDHEN and SYDVKM. This CDR3 has 11 residues. Written as DNA, the CDR3 is TGTGCCAGCAGGACAATAGATACGCAGTATTTT. Its protein product is CASRTIDTQYF.

This clonotype was observed many times. The chain carries TRBV12-3 or TRBV12-4 and TRBJ2-5, with D possibly TRBD1 on 7 matching bases. The ends were cut back, 6 bases at V and 4 bases at J, with 24 bases in the middle. The CDR3 extends over 17 amino acids. CDR3 in DNA: TGTGCCAGCAGCAACACAGGGGTGAGCGGGTTAAGAGAGACCCAGTACTTC. It codes for CASSNTGVSGLRETQYF.

The J gene is TRBJ2-5, the V gene TRBV20-1; 9 bases line up with TRBD1. CDR3 size: 14 residues. V lost 1 base, J lost 4 bases, and 4 bases stayed unmatched. CDR1 and CDR2 from the germline V gene are DFQATT and SNEGSKA (reference sequence). DNA for the CDR3: TGCAGTGCTAGAGGGGACAGGGCTTCAGAGACCCAGTACTTC. Its translation: CSARGDRASETQYF.

The gene calls are TRBV11-2 and TRBJ2-1; tentatively, D is TRBD1 or TRBD2 (5 bases each). Between the trimmed V and J ends, which lost 2 bases and 2 bases, there was a span of 13 bases. The germline CDR1 and CDR2 sequences are SGHAT and FQNNGV. The CDR3 runs 16 residues. For the CDR3, the DNA is TGTGCCAGCAGCTTAAGGGGTGCGGGTGCCTACAATGAGCAGTTCTTC. Residues: CASSLRGAGAYNEQFF.

V and J are TRBV20-1 and TRBJ2-3, with a weak D call TRBD2 (5 bases). Trimming removed 0 bases from V and 0 bases from J, with 10 bases in between. The CDR3 length is 15 residues. Looked up from germline, CDR1 is DFQATT and CDR2 is SNEGSKA (reference sequence). The CDR3 nucleotides are TGCAGTGCTAGAGATCCCGGGGAAAGCACAGATACGCAGTATTTT. The encoded protein is CSARDPGESTDTQYF.

This clonotype was detected ten times or more. The genes are TRBV7-6 and TRBJ2-7, with 12 positions matching TRBD1. The V gene end was trimmed by 5 bases and the J gene end by 2 bases; junction bases not matched to a gene: 13. Germline V lookup: CDR1 SGHVS, CDR2 FNYEAQ. CDR3 size: 18 residues. The CDR3 reads CASSQIEAGQGATYEQYF. The CDR3 DNA is TGTGCCAGCAGCCAAATAGAGGCGGGACAGGGGGCCACCTACGAGCAGTACTTC.

This sequence joins TRBV6-4 and TRBJ2-1, with unresolved D. The germline V and J ends were trimmed by 0 bases and 6 bases, with 6 bases remaining between them. Germline V CDR1 and CDR2: MRHNA, SNTAGT. The CDR3 contains 13 residues. The CDR3 is CASSDSYPNEQFF. The CDR3 nucleotides read TGTGCCAGCAGTGACTCTTACCCCAATGAGCAGTTCTTC.

This clonotype was seen at least ten times. The chain has TRBV12-3 or TRBV12-4 and TRBJ1-1; D not certain. This CDR3 has 13 residues. Trimming removed 7 bases at V and 1 base at J, with 10 bases between. This CDR3 is CASTRTGNTEAFF. Written as DNA, the CDR3 is TGTGCCAGCACCCGGACGGGGAACACTGAAGCTTTCTTT.